The 8 T cell receptor beta chains below were found in one sample sequenced in a study of OX40 agonist ivuxolimab in advanced cancers. Profiled with immunoSEQ multiplex PCR; TCRdb holds only in-frame clones, not every one. The sample has 65,000 to 80,000 clones; just over 90% are singletons. The specimen comprised CD4+ or CD8+ T cells sorted from blood, sampled in a trial of the OX40 agonist ivuxolimab. These receptors were obtained from an adult with an advanced solid tumor such as melanoma, head and neck, liver or kidney cancer.

The gene calls are TRBV7-2 and TRBJ2-7; 7 bases map to TRBD2. The CDR3 runs 14 residues. V trimming: 5 bases; J trimming: 0 bases; junction bases outside the gene matches: 4. The germline gives CDR1 SGHTA, CDR2 FQGNSA. The CDR3 protein is CASSPTSDSYEQYF. Here the CDR3 DNA reads TGTGCCAGCAGCCCCACTAGCGACTCCTACGAGCAGTACTTC.

The genes are TRBV11-3 and TRBJ2-5; 9 nucleotides align to TRBD2. Germline V gives CDR1 SGHNT, CDR2 YENEEA. V lost 5 bases to trimming and J lost 5 bases; unmatched junction nucleotides: 12. The CDR3 runs 16 residues. The CDR3: CASSQQFSGGGETQYF. Here the CDR3 DNA reads TGTGCCAGCAGCCAACAGTTTAGCGGGGGCGGGGAGACCCAGTACTTC.

This chain uses TRBV7-2 with TRBJ2-1; 9 bases are shared with TRBD2. CDR1 is SGHTA and CDR2 is FQGNSA in the germline V gene. CDR3 length equals 15 residues. J gave up 3 bases and V 3 bases, and 3 bases lay outside the gene matches. The CDR3 sequence: CASSFSGGGYNEQFF. The CDR3 DNA follows: TGTGCCAGCAGCTTTAGCGGGGGAGGCTACAATGAGCAGTTCTTC.

The V and J genes are TRBV6-5 and TRBJ1-5; 9 nucleotides line up with TRBD1. V dropped 6 bases and J dropped 7; count of bases not matched to a gene: 7. Germline values: CDR1 MNHEY, CDR2 SVGAGI. This CDR3 comprises 14 residues. The CDR3 is CASRSTGGGQPQHF. Written as DNA, the CDR3 is TGTGCCAGCAGGTCAACAGGGGGCGGGCAGCCCCAGCATTTT.

This clone occurred once. The chain uses TRBV6-1 and TRBJ2-5; 12 bases align to TRBD2. Per germline, CDR1 MNHNS and CDR2 SASEGT. V shed 2 bases, J shed 2 bases, and the junction held 3 bases outside the gene matches. The CDR3 has 16 residues. This CDR3 is CASSESLAGGQETQYF. The CDR3 nucleotides are TGTGCCAGCAGTGAATCACTAGCGGGGGGACAAGAGACCCAGTACTTC.

The chain carries TRBV6-1 and TRBJ1-3, with TRBD1 as a possible D gene (5 bases). V was trimmed by 6 bases and J by 5 bases, leaving 11 bases between them. The CDR3 runs 13 residues. The germline V gene has CDR1 MNHNS and CDR2 SASEGT. The CDR3 region is CASSGTFRNTIYF. CDR3 coding DNA: TGTGCCAGCAGCGGGACCTTTAGAAACACCATATATTTT.

The chain employs TRBV27 and TRBJ2-2; TRBD2 is a possible D gene (5 bases). V was cut by 7 bases and J by 5 bases, with 23 bases left in between. The CDR3 sequence is 17 residues long. Germline V lookup: CDR1 MNHEY, CDR2 SMNVEV (reference sequence). The CDR3 sequence: CASTSLLVGGRTGELFF. The DNA for the CDR3 is TGTGCCAGCACCTCCCTCTTGGTTGGTGGGAGAACCGGGGAGCTGTTTTTT.

J is TRBJ1-1 and V is TRBV7-2; D might be TRBD1 (6 bases). The CDR3 totals 13 residues. The V gene lost 5 bases and the J gene lost 14 bases, with 21 bases spanning the gap. Germline V gene lookup returns CDR1 SGHTA and CDR2 FQGNSA. CDR3 sequence (DNA): TGTGCCAGCAGCCCAGGACAGCTGGCCCATGTCTTCTTT. This gives the protein CASSPGQLAHVFF.